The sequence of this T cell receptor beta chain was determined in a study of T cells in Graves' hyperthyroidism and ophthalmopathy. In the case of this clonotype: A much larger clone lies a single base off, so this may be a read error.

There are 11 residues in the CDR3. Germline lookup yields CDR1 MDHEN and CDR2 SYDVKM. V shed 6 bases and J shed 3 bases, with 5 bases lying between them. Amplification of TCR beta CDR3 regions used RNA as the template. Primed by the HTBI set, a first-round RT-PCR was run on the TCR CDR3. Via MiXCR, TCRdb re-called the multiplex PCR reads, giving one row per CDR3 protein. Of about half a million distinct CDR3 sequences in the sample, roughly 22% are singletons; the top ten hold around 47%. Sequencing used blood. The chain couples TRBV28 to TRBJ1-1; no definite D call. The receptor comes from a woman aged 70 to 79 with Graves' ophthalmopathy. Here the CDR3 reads CASRSDTEAFF. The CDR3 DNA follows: TGTGCCAGCAGGAGCGACACTGAAGCTTTCTTT.